These 26 T cell receptor beta chains were all obtained from the same sample, sequenced in a study of blood T cell repertoires in COVID-19. Only in-frame clones appear in the TCRdb table, and some are missing; sequencing was by immunoSEQ multiplex PCR. Here the sample spans some 200,000 clones, around 80% being singletons. Sequencing was performed on peripheral blood. Source of these receptors: a woman between 40 and 55 years old who had recovered from COVID-19.

This rearrangement joins TRBV19 to TRBJ1-1; 8 nucleotides match TRBD1. This CDR3 region has 13 residues. J gave up 11 bases and V 3 bases, and 8 bases lay outside the gene matches. CDR1 LNHDA and CDR2 SQIVND come from the germline V gene (reference sequence). Here the CDR3 DNA reads TGTGCCAGTAGTATGACAGGGGTTGTACGGGCTTTCTTT. It translates to CASSMTGVVRAFF.

The gene calls are TRBV7-2 and TRBJ1-1; D perhaps matches TRBD1 (5 bases). The germline CDR1 and CDR2 sequences are SGHTA and FQGNSA. The ends were cut back, 5 bases at V and 8 bases at J, with 12 bases in the middle. The CDR3 is 12 residues long. This CDR3 is CASSAWGVEAFF. DNA for the CDR3: TGTGCCAGCAGCGCGTGGGGGGTAGAAGCTTTCTTT.

The V call is TRBV19, the J call TRBJ1-3, with unresolved D. V was cut by 9 bases and J by 3 bases, with 15 bases left in between. The CDR3 extends over 14 amino acids. CDR1 LNHDA and CDR2 SQIVND come from the germline V gene (reference sequence). The CDR3 reads CASSGKLYGNTIYF. The CDR3 DNA reads as TGTGCCAGCTCCGGGAAACTATATGGAAACACCATATATTTT.

CDR3 sequence (DNA): TGTGCCAGCAGCCAAGATCCACAGGGTTTAAGCACCTTC. Its translation: CASSQDPQGLSTF. The chain combines TRBV3-1 (or the pseudogene TRBV3-2) with TRBJ1-2; D might be TRBD1 (6 bases). This CDR3 is 13 amino acids long. The V gene's germline CDR1 is LGHDT and CDR2 YNNKEL (reference sequence). Trimming pared 0 bases from V and 13 bases from J, leaving 15 bases between.

This rearrangement joins TRBV24-1 to TRBJ2-4, with 9 nucleotides matching TRBD1. The CDR3 covers 16 residues. Germline CDR1 and CDR2: KGHDR and SFDVKD. V lost 4 bases to trimming and J lost 4 bases; unmatched junction nucleotides: 7. The DNA for the CDR3 is TGTGCCACCAGTGACAATCACGGGACAGGGAAAAACATTCAGTACTTC. This encodes CATSDNHGTGKNIQYF.

J is TRBJ2-3 and V is TRBV3-1 (or the pseudogene TRBV3-2); 9 bases agree with TRBD2. The V segment lost 6 bases and the J segment 5 bases; nucleotides outside the gene matches: 6. The CDR3 is 14 residues long. Germline CDR1 is LGHDT and CDR2 is YNNKEL (reference sequence). CDR3 in DNA: TGTGCCAGCAGAGCGGGGGGCCTGGGAGATACGCAGTATTTT. Translated, it gives CASRAGGLGDTQYF.

V and J are TRBV30 and TRBJ2-5; 9 bases agree with TRBD1. The length of the CDR3 is 14 residues. Germline V CDR1 and CDR2: GTSNPN, SVGIG (reference sequence). Trimming at V came to 2 bases and at J to 6 bases, leaving 7 bases not matched to a gene. CDR3 sequence: CAWSHTGGSKTQYF. The DNA of the CDR3 is TGTGCCTGGAGTCATACAGGGGGCTCAAAGACCCAGTACTTC. Complete variable domain (other parts from reference TRBV30 and TRBJ2-5): SQTIHQWPATLVQPVGSPLSLECTVEGTSNPNLYWYRQAAGRGLQLLFYSVGIGQISSEVPQNLSASRPQDRQFILSSKKLLLSDSGFYLCAWSHTGGSKTQYFGPGTRLLVL.

This chain links TRBV13 with TRBJ2-3; maybe TRBD1 (5 bases). The CDR3 extends over 14 amino acids. Germline lookup yields CDR1 PRHDT and CDR2 FYEKMQ (reference sequence). V lost 1 base, J lost 4 bases, and 9 bases lay in between. DNA for the CDR3: TGTGCCAGCAGCTTAGTGCAGGGCTCAGATACGCAGTATTTT. Translating gives CASSLVQGSDTQYF. The whole variable domain, remainder taken from reference TRBV13 and TRBJ2-3, is AAGVIQSPRHLIKEKRETATLKCYPIPRHDTVYWYQQGPGQDPQFLISFYEKMQSDKGSIPDRFSAQQFSDYHSELNMSSLELGDSALYFCASSLVQGSDTQYFGPGTRLTVL.

The table lists this clone with a count of one. The chain has TRBV28 and TRBJ2-1, with 7 bases that match TRBD2. Per germline, CDR1 MDHEN and CDR2 SYDVKM. Trimming removed 7 bases from V and 12 bases from J; junction bases left unmatched: 15. CDR3 size: 14 residues. The CDR3 sequence is CASNGVGAGQTQFF. The CDR3, as DNA: TGTGCCAGCAACGGGGTAGGAGCGGGGCAAACGCAGTTCTTC.

The rearrangement joins TRBV2 to TRBJ1-5; 8 bases match TRBD1. V was pared by 6 bases and J by 3 bases, with 7 bases of the junction left unmatched. From germline, CDR1 is SNHLY and CDR2 FYNNEI. The CDR3 is 15 residues long. CDR3 nucleotides: TGTGCCAGCAGGGCAGGGGGCCTTCCCAATCAGCCCCAGCATTTT. It encodes CASRAGGLPNQPQHF.

The V call is TRBV11-2, the J call TRBJ2-5, with D possibly being TRBD2 (7 bases). This CDR3 region has 17 residues. Trimming cost V 5 bases and J 0 bases, with 19 bases left between them. Germline lookup yields CDR1 SGHAT and CDR2 FQNNGV. CDR3 nucleotides: TGTGCCAGCAGCCCCGGGACGGGGGGCACCTACCAAGAGACCCAGTACTTC. Protein: CASSPGTGGTYQETQYF. The full variable domain, with the rest looked up from reference TRBV11-2 and TRBJ2-5, is EAGVAQSPRYKIIEKRQSVAFWCNPISGHATLYWYQQILGQGPKLLIQFQNNGVVDDSQLPKDRFSAERLKGVDSTLKIQPAKLEDSAVYLCASSPGTGGTYQETQYFGPGTRLLVL.

The chain joins TRBV3-1 (or the pseudogene TRBV3-2) to TRBJ2-3, with 7 bases fitting TRBD2. The CDR3 runs 17 residues. The germline V gene has CDR1 LGHDT and CDR2 YNNKEL (reference sequence). The ends lost 5 bases at V and 0 bases at J; junction bases unmatched: 11. CDR3 amino acids: CASSWASGAGSTDTQYF. Here the CDR3 DNA reads TGTGCCAGCAGCTGGGCCTCAGGAGCGGGGAGCACAGATACGCAGTATTTT.

The chain combines TRBV2 with TRBJ1-1, with a possible D match to TRBD1 (6 bases). Germline V gene lookup returns CDR1 SNHLY and CDR2 FYNNEI. Trimming left V 4 bases short and J 1 base short, with 19 bases between. There are 17 residues in the CDR3. CDR3 DNA sequence: TGTGCCAGCAGTGGCTCACACAGGGTAGTGGAGAACACTGAAGCTTTCTTT. The encoded protein is CASSGSHRVVENTEAFF.

This chain uses TRBV2 with TRBJ2-2; 8 positions match TRBD1. This CDR3 is built from 15 residues. Germline CDR1 and CDR2: SNHLY and FYNNEI. J lost 5 bases, V lost 5 bases, and 7 bases had no gene match. This CDR3 is CASSSDRVGTGELFF. CDR3 DNA: TGTGCCAGCAGTTCGGACAGGGTAGGGACCGGGGAGCTGTTTTTT.

The sample holds a few counts of this clone. V and J are TRBV5-1 and TRBJ1-6; D gene unclear. The V end was cut by 3 bases, the J end by 9 bases, with 25 bases between. Germline CDR1 SGHRS, CDR2 YFSETQ. CDR3 length: 18 amino acids. The CDR3 sequence: CASSWPSDPAGIGSPLHF. CDR3 in DNA: TGCGCCAGCAGCTGGCCATCGGATCCGGCGGGAATTGGTTCACCCCTCCACTTT.

The J gene is TRBJ2-4, the V gene TRBV27; the D is unclear. Germline V gene data show CDR1 as MNHEY and CDR2 as SMNVEV (reference sequence). This CDR3 has 13 amino acids. V lost 5 bases, J lost 8 bases, and 13 bases lay in between. DNA of the CDR3: TGTGCCAGCAGTCGTCAATACATGGACATTCAGTACTTC. The encoded protein is CASSRQYMDIQYF.

The chain carries TRBV3-1 (or the pseudogene TRBV3-2) and TRBJ2-1; TRBD2 agrees at 12 bases. CDR1 and CDR2 (germline): LGHDT, YNNKEL (reference sequence). The V gene end was trimmed by 4 bases and the J gene end by 8 bases; junction bases not matched to a gene: 15. The CDR3 runs 18 residues. The CDR3 spells CASSLVLSSGGAADEQFF. CDR3 sequence (DNA): TGTGCCAGCAGCCTCGTCCTCTCTAGCGGGGGGGCAGCCGATGAGCAGTTCTTC.

The gene calls are TRBV7-2 and TRBJ1-6; D gene uncertain. CDR1 and CDR2 (germline): SGHTA, FQGNSA. Trimming cost V 1 base and J 10 bases, with 8 bases left between them. CDR3 length: 13 amino acids. CDR3 loop: CASSLELRSPLHF. As DNA, the CDR3 is TGTGCCAGCAGCTTAGAGTTGCGGTCACCCCTCCACTTT.

The chain joins TRBV19 to TRBJ1-2, with D possibly being TRBD1 (5 bases). V was clipped by 2 bases and J by 5 bases, with 12 bases between them. The CDR3 loop spans 14 amino acids. Looked up from germline, CDR1 is LNHDA and CDR2 is SQIVND (reference sequence). CDR3 in amino acids: CASSITTASYGYTF. CDR3 coding DNA: TGTGCCAGTAGTATAACGACAGCTTCATATGGCTACACCTTC.

The V and J genes are TRBV11-2 and TRBJ2-5; 7 positions agree with TRBD1. The CDR3 totals 13 residues. J gave up 5 bases and V 5 bases, and 5 bases lay outside the gene matches. The V gene's germline CDR1 is SGHAT and CDR2 FQNNGV. The CDR3 loop is CASSPDRVETQYF. The DNA of the CDR3 is TGTGCCAGCAGCCCCGACAGGGTGGAGACCCAGTACTTC.

The chain recombines TRBV9 with TRBJ2-6; 8 bases line up with TRBD1. This CDR3 region has 17 residues. The V gene's germline CDR1 is SGDLS and CDR2 YYNGEE. The V segment lost 3 bases and the J segment 0 bases; nucleotides outside the gene matches: 5. The CDR3: CASSEDTGGSGANVLTF. CDR3 nucleotides: TGTGCCAGCAGCGAAGATACAGGGGGCTCTGGGGCCAACGTCCTGACTTTC.

J is TRBJ2-7 and V is TRBV28; no firm D call. The CDR3 contains 14 residues. Trimming took 5 bases from V and 3 from J, leaving 14 bases between them. From germline, CDR1 is MDHEN and CDR2 SYDVKM. CDR3 loop: CASSPLVLIYEQYF. CDR3 bases: TGTGCCAGCAGTCCGCTAGTTCTAATCTACGAGCAGTACTTC.

CDR3 sequence: CASSYETGFIGELFF. CDR3 DNA sequence: TGTGCCAGCAGTTACGAGACAGGGTTTATCGGGGAGCTGTTTTTT. V is TRBV6-5 and J is TRBJ2-2; 7 bases line up with TRBD1. J lost 7 bases, V lost 2 bases, and 7 bases had no gene match. CDR1 is MNHEY and CDR2 is SVGAGI in the germline V gene. The CDR3 consists of 15 residues.

This clone was recorded only once. The chain is built from TRBV6-1 and TRBJ2-6, with 7 bases aligning to TRBD1. Germline V gene lookup returns CDR1 MNHNS and CDR2 SASEGT. V lost 0 bases and J lost 0; bases outside the gene matches: 11. The CDR3 spans 20 residues. CDR3 DNA: TGTGCCAGCAGTGAAGCGCGCCCGGGACAGCTACGCTCTGGGGCCAACGTCCTGACTTTC. Encoded protein: CASSEARPGQLRSGANVLTF.

The CDR3 nucleotides are TGTGCCAGCAGCTTAGCATCTCATTTCGACAGGGGTTCCGATTTCTATGGCTACACCTTC. Translated: CASSLASHFDRGSDFYGYTF. The rearrangement joins TRBV13 to TRBJ1-2; 8 positions agree with TRBD1. Germline trimming cut 1 base from V and 4 bases from J; bases unmatched to any gene: 20. The germline V gene has CDR1 PRHDT and CDR2 FYEKMQ (reference sequence). The CDR3 runs 20 residues.

The rearrangement links TRBV6-2 or TRBV6-3 to TRBJ2-7, with D unresolved. Looked up from germline, CDR1 is MNHEY and CDR2 is SVGEGT. The CDR3 loop spans 13 amino acids. Trimming took off 3 bases at V and 1 base at J, with 7 bases between the two ends. CDR3 loop: CASSYYSSYEQYF. The DNA of the CDR3 is TGTGCCAGCAGTTATTACAGTTCCTACGAGCAGTACTTC.